This section outlines one T cell receptor beta chain sequence together with its context. The data derive from a study of blood T cell repertoires in COVID-19. Germline V lookup: CDR1 SGDLS, CDR2 YYNGEE. The CDR3 sequence is 16 residues long. Trimming took 3 bases from V and 4 from J, leaving 16 bases between them. The assay was immunoSEQ multiplex PCR, and TCRdb's table has in-frame clones only and misses some. The sample consists of around 120,000 clones, 83% of them appearing once. Sequenced sample: peripheral blood. The V gene is TRBV9, the J gene TRBJ1-4; D possibly corresponds to TRBD1 (6 bases). The clonotype was recovered from a man aged 25-45 years with acute or convalescent COVID-19. The CDR3 reads CASSAQGGEINEKLFF. CDR3 bases: TGTGCCAGCAGCGCCCAAGGGGGGGAGATTAATGAAAAACTGTTTTTT.